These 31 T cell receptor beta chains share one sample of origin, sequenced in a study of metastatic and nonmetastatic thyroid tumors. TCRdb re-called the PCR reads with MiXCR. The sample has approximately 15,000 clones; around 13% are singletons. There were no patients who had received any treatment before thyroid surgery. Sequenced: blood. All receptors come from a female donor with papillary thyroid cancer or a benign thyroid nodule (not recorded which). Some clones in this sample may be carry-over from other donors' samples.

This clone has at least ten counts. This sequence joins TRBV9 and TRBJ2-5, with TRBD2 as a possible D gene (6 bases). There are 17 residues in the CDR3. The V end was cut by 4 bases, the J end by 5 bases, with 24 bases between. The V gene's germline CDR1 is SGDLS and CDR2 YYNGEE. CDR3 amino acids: CASSPGGLPGNGETQYF. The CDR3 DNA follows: TGTGCCAGCAGCCCCGGGGGACTCCCCGGCAATGGTGAGACCCAGTACTTC.

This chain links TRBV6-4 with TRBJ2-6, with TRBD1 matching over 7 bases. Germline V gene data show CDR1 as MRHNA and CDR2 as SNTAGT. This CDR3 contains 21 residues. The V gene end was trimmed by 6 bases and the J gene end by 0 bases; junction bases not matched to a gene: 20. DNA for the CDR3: TGTGCCAGCAGAAAAGGACAGGTGAATTCCCTGGAAGGCTCTGGGGCCAACGTCCTGACTTTC. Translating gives CASRKGQVNSLEGSGANVLTF.

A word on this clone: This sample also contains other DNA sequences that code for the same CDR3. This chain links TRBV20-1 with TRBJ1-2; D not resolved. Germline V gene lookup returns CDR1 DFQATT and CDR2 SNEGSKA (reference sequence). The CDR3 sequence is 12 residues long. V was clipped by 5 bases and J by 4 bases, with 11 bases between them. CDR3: CSARPGSYGYTF. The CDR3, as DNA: TGCAGTGCTCGTCCTGGGAGCTATGGCTACACCTTC.

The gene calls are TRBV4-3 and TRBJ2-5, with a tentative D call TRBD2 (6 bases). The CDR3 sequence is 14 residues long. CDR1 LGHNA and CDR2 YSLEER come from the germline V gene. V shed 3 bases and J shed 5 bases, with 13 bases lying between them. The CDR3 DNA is TGCGCCAGCAGCCAGGGAGGAAGGGCGGAGACCCAGTACTTC. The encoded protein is CASSQGGRAETQYF.

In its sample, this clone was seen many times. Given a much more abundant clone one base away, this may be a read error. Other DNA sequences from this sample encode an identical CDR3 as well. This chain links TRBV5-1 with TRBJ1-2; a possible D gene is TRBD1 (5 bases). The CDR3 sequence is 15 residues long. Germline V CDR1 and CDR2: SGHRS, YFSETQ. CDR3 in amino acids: CASSLTFGAGYGYTF. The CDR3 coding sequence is TGCGCCAGTAGCTTGACCTTCGGGGCTGGCTATGGCTACACCTTC.

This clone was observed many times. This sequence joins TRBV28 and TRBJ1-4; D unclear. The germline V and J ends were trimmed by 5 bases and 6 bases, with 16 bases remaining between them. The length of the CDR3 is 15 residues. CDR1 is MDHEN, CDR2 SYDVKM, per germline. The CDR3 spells CASSTLLGSHEKLFF. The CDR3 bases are TGTGCCAGCAGTACCCTCTTAGGGAGCCATGAAAAACTGTTTTTT.

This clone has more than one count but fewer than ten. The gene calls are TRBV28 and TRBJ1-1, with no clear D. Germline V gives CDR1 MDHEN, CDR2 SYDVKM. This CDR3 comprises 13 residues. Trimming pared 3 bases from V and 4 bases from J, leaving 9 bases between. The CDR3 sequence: CASSFALSTEAFF. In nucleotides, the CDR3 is TGTGCCAGCAGTTTCGCACTGAGCACTGAAGCTTTCTTT.

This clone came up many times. CDR3 protein: CANRTRGGGGDEQFF. The CDR3 DNA follows: TGTGCCAACCGAACCAGGGGCGGGGGGGGCGATGAGCAGTTCTTC. The rearrangement uses TRBV19 and TRBJ2-1; 9 nucleotides align to TRBD2. The CDR3 is 15 residues long. With 10 bases clipped from V and 8 bases from J, the junction kept 15 bases outside the gene matches. CDR1 LNHDA and CDR2 SQIVND come from the germline V gene (reference sequence).

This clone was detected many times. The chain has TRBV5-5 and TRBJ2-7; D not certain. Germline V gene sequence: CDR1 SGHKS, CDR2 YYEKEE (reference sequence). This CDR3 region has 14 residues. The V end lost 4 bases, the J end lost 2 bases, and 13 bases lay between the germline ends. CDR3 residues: CASSPPLQPYEQYF. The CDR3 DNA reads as TGTGCCAGCAGCCCCCCACTACAGCCCTACGAGCAGTACTTC.

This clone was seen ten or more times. The CDR3 spells CASSYGSSGSSYNEQFF. The CDR3 bases are TGCGCCAGCAGCTACGGGAGTAGCGGGAGCTCCTACAATGAGCAGTTCTTC. The rearrangement joins TRBV4-1 to TRBJ2-1; 9 bases fit TRBD2. Unmatched junction bases numbered 8, after V lost 5 bases and J lost 0 bases. The CDR3 runs to 17 residues. In germline, CDR1 is MGHRA, CDR2 YSYEKL.

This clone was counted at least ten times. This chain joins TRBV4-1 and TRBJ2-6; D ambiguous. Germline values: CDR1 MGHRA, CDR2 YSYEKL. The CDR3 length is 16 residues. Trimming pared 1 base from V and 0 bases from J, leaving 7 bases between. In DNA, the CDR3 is TGCGCCAGCAGCCAAGCTTGGGGCTCTGGGGCCAACGTCCTGACTTTC. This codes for CASSQAWGSGANVLTF.

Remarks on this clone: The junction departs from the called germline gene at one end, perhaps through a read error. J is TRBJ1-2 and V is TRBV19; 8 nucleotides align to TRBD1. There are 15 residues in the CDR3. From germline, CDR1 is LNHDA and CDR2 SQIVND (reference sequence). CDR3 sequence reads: CASSRDRGLPYGHTF. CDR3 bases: TGTGCCAGTAGCCGAGACAGGGGTCTTCCGTATGGCCACACCTTC.

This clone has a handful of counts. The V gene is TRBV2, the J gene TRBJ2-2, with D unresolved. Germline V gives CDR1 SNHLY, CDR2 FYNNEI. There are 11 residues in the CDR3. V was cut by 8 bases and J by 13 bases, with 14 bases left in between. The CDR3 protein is CASSAQFPLFF. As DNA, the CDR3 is TGTGCCAGCTCCGCCCAGTTCCCGCTGTTTTTT. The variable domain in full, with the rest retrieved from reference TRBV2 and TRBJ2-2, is EPEVTQTPSHQVTQMGQEVILRCVPISNHLYFYWYRQILGQKVEFLVSFYNNEISEKSEIFDDQFSVERPDGSNFTLKIRSTKLEDSAMYFCASSAQFPLFFGEGSRLTVL.

CDR3 in DNA: TGTGCCAGCAGCTCGGGACATGTGGAGTCCGGGGAGCTGTTTTTT. Its translation is CASSSGHVESGELFF. V gene TRBV7-9 combines with J gene TRBJ2-2; tentatively, D is TRBD1 (6 bases). CDR3 size: 15 residues. Germline CDR1 reads SEHNR; CDR2 reads FQNEAQ (reference sequence). V was pared by 4 bases and J by 6 bases, with 15 bases between.

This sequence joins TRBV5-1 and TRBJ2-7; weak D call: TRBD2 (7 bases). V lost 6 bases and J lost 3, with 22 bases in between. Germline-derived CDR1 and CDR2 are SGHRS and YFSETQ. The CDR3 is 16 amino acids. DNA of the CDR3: TGCGCCAGCACCCCCGGTTGGGGGGGGGCATTCTACGAGCAGTACTTC. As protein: CASTPGWGGAFYEQYF.

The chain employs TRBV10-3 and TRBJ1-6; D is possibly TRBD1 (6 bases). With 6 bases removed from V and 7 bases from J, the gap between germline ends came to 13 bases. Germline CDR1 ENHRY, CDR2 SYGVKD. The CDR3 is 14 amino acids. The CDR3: CAISLDRLNSPLHF. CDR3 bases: TGTGCCATCAGCCTCGACAGGTTGAATTCACCCCTCCACTTT.

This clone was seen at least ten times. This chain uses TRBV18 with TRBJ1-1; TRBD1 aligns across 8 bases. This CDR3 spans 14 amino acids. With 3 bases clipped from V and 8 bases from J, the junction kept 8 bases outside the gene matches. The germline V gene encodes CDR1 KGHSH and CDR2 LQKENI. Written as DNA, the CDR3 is TGTGCCAGCTCACCCGAACAGGGGGTACGGGAAGCTTTCTTT. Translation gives CASSPEQGVREAFF. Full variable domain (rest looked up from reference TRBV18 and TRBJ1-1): NAGVMQNPRHLVRRRGQEARLRCSPMKGHSHVYWYRQLPEEGLKFMVYLQKENIIDESGMPKERFSAEFPKEGPSILRIQQVVRGDSAAYFCASSPEQGVREAFFGQGTRLTVV.

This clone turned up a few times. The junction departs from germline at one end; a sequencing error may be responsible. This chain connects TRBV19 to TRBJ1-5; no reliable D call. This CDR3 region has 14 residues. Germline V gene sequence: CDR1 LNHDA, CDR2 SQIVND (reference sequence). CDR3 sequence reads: CAISITGDGRPQHF. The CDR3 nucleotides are TGTGCCATTAGTATTACCGGGGATGGTCGGCCCCAGCATTTT.

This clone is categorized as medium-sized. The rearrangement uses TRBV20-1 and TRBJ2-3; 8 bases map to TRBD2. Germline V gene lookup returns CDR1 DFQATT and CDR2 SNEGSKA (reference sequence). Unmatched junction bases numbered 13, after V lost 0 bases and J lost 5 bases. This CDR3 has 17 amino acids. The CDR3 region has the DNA TGCAGTGCTAGAGATCGAACGGGGGGGTACGACCAAGATACGCAGTATTTT. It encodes CSARDRTGGYDQDTQYF.

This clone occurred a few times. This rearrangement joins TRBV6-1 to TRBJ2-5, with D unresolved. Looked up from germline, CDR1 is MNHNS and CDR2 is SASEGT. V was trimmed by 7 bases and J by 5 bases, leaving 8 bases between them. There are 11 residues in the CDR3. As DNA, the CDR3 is TGTGCCAGCAACCCCCTTGAGACCCAGTACTTC. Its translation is CASNPLETQYF.

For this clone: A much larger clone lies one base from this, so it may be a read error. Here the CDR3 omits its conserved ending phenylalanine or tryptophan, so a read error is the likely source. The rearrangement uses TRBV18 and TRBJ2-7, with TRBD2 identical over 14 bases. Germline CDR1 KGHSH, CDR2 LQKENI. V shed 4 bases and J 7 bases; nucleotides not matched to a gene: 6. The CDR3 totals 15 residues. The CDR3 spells CASSQGLAGANEQYL. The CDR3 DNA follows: TGTGCCAGCTCACAGGGACTAGCGGGGGCTAATGAGCAGTACCTC.

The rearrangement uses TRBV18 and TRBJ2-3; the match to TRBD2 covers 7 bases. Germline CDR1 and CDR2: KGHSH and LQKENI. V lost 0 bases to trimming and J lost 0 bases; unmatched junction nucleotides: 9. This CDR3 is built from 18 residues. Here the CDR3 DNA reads TGTGCCAGCTCACCACCCGGGTGGGCGGGGGAGAGCACAGATACGCAGTATTTT. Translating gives CASSPPGWAGESTDTQYF.

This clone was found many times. The CDR3 coding sequence is TGTGCCAGCTCACCTCTGACGAATGAGCAGTTCTTC. Its protein is CASSPLTNEQFF. The rearrangement joins TRBV18 to TRBJ2-1; D gene unclear. This CDR3 comprises 12 residues. Trimming took off 3 bases at V and 7 bases at J, with 7 bases between the two ends. CDR1 KGHSH and CDR2 LQKENI come from the germline V gene.

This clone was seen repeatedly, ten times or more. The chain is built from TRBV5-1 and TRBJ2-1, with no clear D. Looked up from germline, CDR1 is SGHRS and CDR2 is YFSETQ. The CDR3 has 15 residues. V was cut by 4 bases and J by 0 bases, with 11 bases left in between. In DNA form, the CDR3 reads TGCGCCAGCAGCGTCAATATTAGCTCCTACAATGAGCAGTTCTTC. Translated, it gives CASSVNISSYNEQFF.

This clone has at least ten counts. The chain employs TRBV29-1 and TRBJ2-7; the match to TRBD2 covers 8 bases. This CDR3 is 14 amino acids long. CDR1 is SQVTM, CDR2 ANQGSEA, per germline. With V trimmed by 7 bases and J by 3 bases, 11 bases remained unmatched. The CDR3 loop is CSAMGIAGFYEQYF. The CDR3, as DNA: TGCAGCGCCATGGGGATAGCGGGATTCTACGAGCAGTACTTC.

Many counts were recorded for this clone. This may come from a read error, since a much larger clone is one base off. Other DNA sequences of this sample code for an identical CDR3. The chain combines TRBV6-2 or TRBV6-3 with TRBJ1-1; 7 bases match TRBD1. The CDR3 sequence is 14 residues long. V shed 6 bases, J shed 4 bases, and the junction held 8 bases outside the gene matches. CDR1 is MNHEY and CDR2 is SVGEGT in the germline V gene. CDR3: CASSPQGGVTEAFF. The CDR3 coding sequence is TGTGCCAGCAGCCCCCAGGGGGGTGTCACTGAAGCTTTCTTT.

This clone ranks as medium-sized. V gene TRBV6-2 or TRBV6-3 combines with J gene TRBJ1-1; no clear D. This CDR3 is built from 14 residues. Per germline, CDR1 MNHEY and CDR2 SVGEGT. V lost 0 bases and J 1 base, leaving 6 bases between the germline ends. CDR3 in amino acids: CASSYSVGNTEAFF. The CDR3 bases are TGTGCCAGCAGTTACTCAGTAGGGAACACTGAAGCTTTCTTT.

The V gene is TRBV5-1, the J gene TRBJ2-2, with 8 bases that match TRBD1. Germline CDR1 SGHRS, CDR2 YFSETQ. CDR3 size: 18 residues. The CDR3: CSISPTGDGEASTGELFF. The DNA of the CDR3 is TGCTCCATCAGCCCGACAGGGGACGGGGAGGCGAGCACCGGGGAGCTGTTTTTT.

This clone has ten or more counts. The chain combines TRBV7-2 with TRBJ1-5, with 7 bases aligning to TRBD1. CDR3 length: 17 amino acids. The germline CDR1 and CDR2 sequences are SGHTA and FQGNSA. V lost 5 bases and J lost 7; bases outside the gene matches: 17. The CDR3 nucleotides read TGTGCCAGCAGCCCGAGGGACAGTCGGCCCTATTCCCAGCCCCAGCATTTT. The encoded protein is CASSPRDSRPYSQPQHF.

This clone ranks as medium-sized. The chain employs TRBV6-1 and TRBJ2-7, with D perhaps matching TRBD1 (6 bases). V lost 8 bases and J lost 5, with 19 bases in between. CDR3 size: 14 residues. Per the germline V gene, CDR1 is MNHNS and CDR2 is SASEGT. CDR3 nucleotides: TGTGCCAGCTCCTCGGGGACATCGATCCACGAGCAGTACTTC. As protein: CASSSGTSIHEQYF.

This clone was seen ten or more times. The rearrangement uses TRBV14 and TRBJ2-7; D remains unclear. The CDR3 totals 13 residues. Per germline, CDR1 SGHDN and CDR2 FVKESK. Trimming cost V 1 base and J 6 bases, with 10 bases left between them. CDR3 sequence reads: CASSQVMGTEQYF. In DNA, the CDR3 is TGTGCCAGCAGCCAAGTCATGGGTACCGAGCAGTACTTC.